These T cell receptor beta chains were read from a single sample in a study of CD8+ T cells in alopecia areata. This table comes from immunoSEQ multiplex PCR, and its TCRdb copy is limited to in-frame clones, with some not included. The repertoire includes about 120,000 clones, 50% to 55% of them detected once, and roughly 0.5% sits in the top ten. The sequencing here drew on CD4+ T cells sorted from blood, taken at week 4, from a patient treated with tofacitinib. The receptors originated from a human donor with alopecia areata. CDR3s include the opening cysteine and the closing phenylalanine or tryptophan. D genes are given only for firm matches. Clone size is not always given. Where it is, it says once, few, many or a class for expanded clones.

DNA,CDR3,size,J,V,D
TGTGCCAGCAGCTTGGGTAAGGCGTACGAGCAGTACTTC,CASSLGKAYEQYF,.,TRBJ2-7,TRBV5-4,.
TGTGCCAGCAGTGAACCCCCCGGACAGCGGGGGCGTGGGGGTGAGCAGTTCTTC,CASSEPPGQRGRGGEQFF,.,TRBJ2-1,TRBV25-1,TRBD2
TGTGCCAGCAGGGGGCTCGAGGGGGCCTGGAACATTCAGTACTTC,CASRGLEGAWNIQYF,.,TRBJ2-4,TRBV6-6,TRBD1
TGTGCCTGGAGTCCAGAAGGTTCCTATGGCTACACCTTC,CAWSPEGSYGYTF,.,TRBJ1-2,TRBV30,.
TGCGCCAGCAGCGGGAATCGGGAGACCCAGTACTTC,CASSGNRETQYF,.,TRBJ2-5,TRBV5-1,.
TGTGCCAGCAGTTACTCCGGGGACAGCAATCAGCCCCAGCATTTT,CASSYSGDSNQPQHF,.,TRBJ1-5,TRBV6-5,.
TGTGCCAGCAGTGTAGGACAAGCCTACGAGCAGTACTTC,CASSVGQAYEQYF,few,TRBJ2-7,TRBV25-1,.
TGTGCCAGCACCAGGGGCAGGGGCGTAGATACGCAGTATTTT,CASTRGRGVDTQYF,.,TRBJ2-3,TRBV2,.
TGTGCCAGCAGCCAAGGTGGGACAGGCCTAGGGGTTGCTTTCTTT,CASSQGGTGLGVAFF,.,TRBJ1-1,TRBV14,TRBD1
TGTGCCAGCAGTTACTCGATACAAGGAAATTCACCCCTCCACTTT,CASSYSIQGNSPLHF,.,TRBJ1-6,TRBV6-5,.
TGTGCCAGTAGTATCAGGAATGGGGGCACCGGGGAGCTGTTTTTT,CASSIRNGGTGELFF,.,TRBJ2-2,TRBV19,.
TGTGCCAGCAGCTCTCCAGCCTACAATGAGCAGTTCTTC,CASSSPAYNEQFF,.,TRBJ2-1,TRBV7-3,.
TGTGCCACCAGCAGTCGGGGGGGTAGCACAGATACGCAGTATTTT,CATSSRGGSTDTQYF,.,TRBJ2-3,TRBV15,TRBD2
TGTGCCTGGAGTTCCCAGGAGGGAGTCGGCTATGGCTACACCTTC,CAWSSQEGVGYGYTF,.,TRBJ1-2,TRBV30,.
TGTGCCAGCAGCCACATGACACGGCAGAACACTGAAGCTTTCTTT,CASSHMTRQNTEAFF,.,TRBJ1-1,TRBV4-2,.
TGCAGCGTTGCGGGGTACAATGAGCAGTTCTTC,CSVAGYNEQFF,once,TRBJ2-1,TRBV29-1,.
TGTGCCAGCAGCTCTACCCTATTAGATACGCAGTATTTT,CASSSTLLDTQYF,few,TRBJ2-3,TRBV7-9,.
TGTGCCAGCAGTAACGGGCCAGTAAACGAGCAGTACTTC,CASSNGPVNEQYF,once,TRBJ2-7,TRBV27,.
TGTGCCAGTCTGGGGACTAGGAACACCGGGGAGCTGTTTTTT,CASLGTRNTGELFF,.,TRBJ2-2,TRBV19,TRBD2
TGCAGCGTTGGGGGTCTCTACGAGCAGTACTTC,CSVGGLYEQYF,.,TRBJ2-7,TRBV29-1,.
TGCAGCGTTGAAGATTGGTGCCGGGACAGAGTGTTTTCCTACGAGCAGTACTTC,CSVEDWCRDRVFSYEQYF,.,TRBJ2-7,TRBV29-1,TRBD1
TGTGCCAGCAGCTTCAGGGGAGATGGCTACACCTTC,CASSFRGDGYTF,few,TRBJ1-2,TRBV11-2,.
TGTGCCAGCAGAGAGACCCCCCCTGAAGCTTTCTTT,CASRETPPEAFF,few,TRBJ1-1,TRBV6-6,.
TGCAGCGTTATTCTAGGGGGCCCGCCCTTTTACTTC,CSVILGGPPFYF,.,TRBJ2-5,TRBV29-1,TRBD1
TGTGCCAGCAGCTTAGCAGATACCTACGAGCAGTACTTC,CASSLADTYEQYF,.,TRBJ2-7,TRBV11-2,.
TGCGCCAGCAGCCAAGGAGCAGTCTCCTACGAGCAGTACTTC,CASSQGAVSYEQYF,.,TRBJ2-7,TRBV4-1,.
TGTGCCAGCAGTTTATTCAGCGGGAGGGATGGGGATACGCAGTATTTT,CASSLFSGRDGDTQYF,few,TRBJ2-3,TRBV27,TRBD2
TGTGCCTGGAGTGTTGAGGGGGGGCGCGCTGAAAAACTGTTTTTT,CAWSVEGGRAEKLFF,.,TRBJ1-4,TRBV30,.
TGTGCCTGGAGTCCATACGGGACAGGCCTAAGCACAGATACGCAGTATTTT,CAWSPYGTGLSTDTQYF,.,TRBJ2-3,TRBV30,TRBD1
TGTGCCAGCAGCTCCGTTAGGGGAACGCAGTATTTT,CASSSVRGTQYF,.,TRBJ2-3,TRBV7-3,.
TGTGCCACCAGCAGAAATCACAGGGTGTCCTACAATGAGCAGTTCTTC,CATSRNHRVSYNEQFF,.,TRBJ2-1,TRBV15,.
TGTGCCTGGAGTAAGACTAGTAATCAGCCCCAGCATTTT,CAWSKTSNQPQHF,.,TRBJ1-5,TRBV30,.
TGCAGCGTGCAGGGGTCTGGGGCCAACGTCCTGACTTTC,CSVQGSGANVLTF,.,TRBJ2-6,TRBV29-1,.
TGTGCCAGCAGCGCGATGGCGGGAACCTCCTACGAGCAGTACTTC,CASSAMAGTSYEQYF,few,TRBJ2-7,TRBV11-2,.
TGTGCCAGCAGCTCTTTTGGGGCAGGGGAAGTCAACGAGCAGTACTTC,CASSSFGAGEVNEQYF,few,TRBJ2-7,TRBV7-9,.
TGTGCCAGCTCACCCAGGAGGGACTCTGGGGCCAACGTCCTGACTTTC,CASSPRRDSGANVLTF,.,TRBJ2-6,TRBV18,.
TGTGCCAGCAGCGTCGGGGGAGCGAACACCGGGGAGCTGTTTTTT,CASSVGGANTGELFF,.,TRBJ2-2,TRBV9,.
TGCAGCCTAGGGACAGGGGACTATGGCTACACCTTC,CSLGTGDYGYTF,.,TRBJ1-2,TRBV29-1,TRBD1
TGTGCCTGGAGTGTAAGAGTCCCCACTGAAGCTTTCTTT,CAWSVRVPTEAFF,few,TRBJ1-1,TRBV30,.
TGTGCCAGCAGTGAGCAGGGGGCGGCCGTGGCTTTCTTT,CASSEQGAAVAFF,.,TRBJ1-1,TRBV2,TRBD1
TGTGCCTGGGGACAGGGGGCACACAATGAGCAGTTCTTC,CAWGQGAHNEQFF,few,TRBJ2-1,TRBV30,TRBD1